The 21 T cell receptor beta chains below were found in one sample sequenced in a study of blood T cell repertoires in COVID-19. Sequencing used immunoSEQ multiplex PCR; TCRdb keeps in-frame clones, though not all of them. The sample lists approximately 150,000 clones, approximately 86% occurring once. Sequencing input: peripheral blood. The receptors were sampled from a woman older than 75 with COVID-19, enrolled during active disease.

The chain joins TRBV27 to TRBJ2-3, with D tentatively TRBD2 (5 bases). This CDR3 is 15 amino acids long. The germline gives CDR1 MNHEY, CDR2 SMNVEV (reference sequence). V was trimmed by 3 bases and J by 0 bases, leaving 10 bases between them. CDR3 nucleotides: TGTGCCAGCAGTTTTGCGGGCACCAGCACAGATACGCAGTATTTT. It translates to CASSFAGTSTDTQYF.

This clone was recorded a few times. V and J are TRBV5-6 and TRBJ2-5, with D possibly matching TRBD1 (7 bases). The CDR3 is 14 residues long. Germline CDR1 reads SGHDT; CDR2 reads YYEEEE. V was trimmed by 4 bases and J by 2 bases, leaving 12 bases between them. The CDR3 is CASSRSGGQETQYF. CDR3 coding DNA: TGTGCCAGCAGCAGATCAGGGGGGCAAGAGACCCAGTACTTC.

The V gene is TRBV3-1 (or the pseudogene TRBV3-2), the J gene TRBJ2-1; 14 positions agree with TRBD2. The CDR3 sequence is 19 residues long. Germline V gene lookup returns CDR1 LGHDT and CDR2 YNNKEL (reference sequence). J lost 1 base, V lost 4 bases, and 9 bases had no gene match. In nucleotides, the CDR3 is TGTGCCAGCAGCCTAGCCGGGACTAGCGGGAGTGGTTCCTACAATGAGCAGTTCTTC. Translated: CASSLAGTSGSGSYNEQFF.

The rearrangement links TRBV4-1 to TRBJ1-1; tentative D call: TRBD1 (6 bases). The ends were cut back, 4 bases at V and 1 base at J, with 7 bases in the middle. Germline lookup yields CDR1 MGHRA and CDR2 YSYEKL. The CDR3 spans 13 residues. CDR3 loop: CASSRQENTEAFF. CDR3 nucleotides: TGCGCCAGCAGCCGACAGGAGAACACTGAAGCTTTCTTT.

This chain uses TRBV9 with TRBJ2-2; D unclear. The CDR3 runs to 12 residues. V was shortened by 4 bases and J by 8 bases, with 9 bases between the two germline ends. CDR1 and CDR2 from the germline V gene are SGDLS and YYNGEE. The CDR3 region is CASSLSRGELFF. Here the CDR3 DNA reads TGTGCCAGCAGCCTCTCGAGGGGGGAGCTGTTTTTT. Combining the CDR3 with reference TRBV9 and TRBJ2-2 gives the whole variable domain DSGVTQTPKHLITATGQRVTLRCSPRSGDLSVYWYQQSLDQGLQFLIQYYNGEERAKGNILERFSAQQFPDLHSELNLSSLELGDSALYFCASSLSRGELFFGEGSRLTVL.

The chain has TRBV25-1 and TRBJ2-1; tentatively, D is TRBD2 (7 bases). The V gene's germline CDR1 is MGHDK and CDR2 SYGVNS. The CDR3 sequence is 13 residues long. Deletions cut 10 bases from V and 5 bases from J, with 15 bases between. CDR3 coding DNA: TGTGCCACCACGAGGGGGGGACACAATGAGCAGTTCTTC. This sequence encodes CATTRGGHNEQFF.

This chain joins TRBV3-1 (or the pseudogene TRBV3-2) and TRBJ2-7; 12 nucleotides match TRBD2. The CDR3 spans 16 residues. Unmatched junction bases numbered 10, after V lost 4 bases and J lost 6 bases. Germline V gives CDR1 LGHDT, CDR2 YNNKEL (reference sequence). Written as DNA, the CDR3 is TGTGCCAGCAGCCGGTACCTAGCGGGAGGGGAGGGCGAGCAGTACTTC. It yields the protein CASSRYLAGGEGEQYF.

The rearrangement links TRBV5-1 to TRBJ1-3; D ambiguous. The CDR3 has 15 residues. Trimming pared 4 bases from V and 4 bases from J, leaving 15 bases between. Germline CDR1 reads SGHRS; CDR2 reads YFSETQ. The CDR3 nucleotides are TGCGCCAGCAGCCCGCTGCCGGGGATCGGAAACACCATATATTTT. The encoded protein is CASSPLPGIGNTIYF. Drawing the rest from reference TRBV5-1 and TRBJ1-3, the complete variable domain is KAGVTQTPRYLIKTRGQQVTLSCSPISGHRSVSWYQQTPGQGLQFLFEYFSETQRNKGNFPGRFSGRQFSNSRSEMNVSTLELGDSALYLCASSPLPGIGNTIYFGEGSWLTVV.

A note on this clone: Different DNA sequences within this sample yield the same CDR3. V usage is TRBV5-1 and J usage is TRBJ1-2, with 7 positions matching TRBD1. This CDR3 region has 12 residues. With 4 bases clipped from V and 4 bases from J, the junction kept 1 base outside the gene matches. The V gene's germline CDR1 is SGHRS and CDR2 YFSETQ. DNA of the CDR3: TGCGCCAGCAGCGGGACAGTCTATGGCTACACCTTC. The encoded protein is CASSGTVYGYTF.

V gene TRBV9 combines with J gene TRBJ2-3; D call uncertain. The CDR3 length is 17 residues. CDR1 SGDLS and CDR2 YYNGEE come from the germline V gene. The ends were cut back, 3 bases at V and 3 bases at J, with 20 bases in the middle. CDR3 sequence reads: CASSASRGPAGTDTQYF. DNA for the CDR3: TGTGCCAGCAGCGCGTCTAGAGGCCCTGCCGGTACAGATACGCAGTATTTT. Full variable domain (remainder filled in from reference TRBV9 and TRBJ2-3): DSGVTQTPKHLITATGQRVTLRCSPRSGDLSVYWYQQSLDQGLQFLIQYYNGEERAKGNILERFSAQQFPDLHSELNLSSLELGDSALYFCASSASRGPAGTDTQYFGPGTRLTVL.

The chain links TRBV27 to TRBJ1-2; the D gene is possibly TRBD1 (5 bases). Germline V gene sequence: CDR1 MNHEY, CDR2 SMNVEV (reference sequence). The CDR3 runs 14 residues. Deletions cut 5 bases from V and 2 bases from J, with 12 bases between. The CDR3 loop reads CASSPSDRNYGYTF. In nucleotides, the CDR3 is TGTGCCAGCAGTCCCTCCGACAGAAACTATGGCTACACCTTC.

V gene TRBV12-3 or TRBV12-4 combines with J gene TRBJ1-1; the D is unclear. With 3 bases removed from V and 9 bases from J, the gap between germline ends came to 14 bases. This CDR3 spans 13 amino acids. The DNA for the CDR3 is TGTGCCAGCAGTTTGGCGGCACTCCGAAAAGCTTTCTTT. It encodes CASSLAALRKAFF.

The count of this clone is one. The chain combines TRBV27 with TRBJ1-2, with 9 bases that match TRBD1. Trimming removed 3 bases from V and 3 bases from J; junction bases left unmatched: 5. This CDR3 comprises 15 residues. CDR1 MNHEY and CDR2 SMNVEV come from the germline V gene (reference sequence). The CDR3 DNA is TGTGCCAGCAGTTTTCACAGGGGGCGCGACTATGGCTACACCTTC. Protein product: CASSFHRGRDYGYTF.

V gene TRBV4-2 combines with J gene TRBJ1-2; D not resolved. Deletions cut 4 bases from V and 0 bases from J, with 12 bases between. The CDR3 is 15 amino acids. Per the germline V gene, CDR1 is LGHNA and CDR2 is YNFKEQ. CDR3 bases: TGTGCCAGCAGCCCCGTCGAAGGAGCTAACTATGGCTACACCTTC. This sequence encodes CASSPVEGANYGYTF.

The V call is TRBV5-1, the J call TRBJ2-2; 7 nucleotides match TRBD2. V lost 4 bases and J lost 3; bases outside the gene matches: 6. This CDR3 spans 15 amino acids. Germline V gene lookup returns CDR1 SGHRS and CDR2 YFSETQ. The CDR3 loop is CASSARLADTGELFF. DNA for the CDR3: TGCGCCAGCAGCGCAAGGCTAGCGGACACCGGGGAGCTGTTTTTT.

The V call is TRBV2, the J call TRBJ2-4, with TRBD2 matching over 7 bases. J lost 10 bases, V lost 7 bases, and 7 bases had no gene match. This CDR3 spans 12 amino acids. CDR1 is SNHLY, CDR2 FYNNEI, per germline. CDR3 region: CASIPWRGIQYF. The DNA of the CDR3 is TGTGCCAGCATTCCCTGGCGGGGGATTCAGTACTTC.

The rearrangement joins TRBV5-1 to TRBJ2-1, with TRBD2 matching 12 bases. Germline CDR1 reads SGHRS; CDR2 reads YFSETQ. V lost 0 bases and J lost 4; bases outside the gene matches: 2. The CDR3 spans 16 residues. For the CDR3, the DNA is TGCGCCAGCAGCTTGGGGACTAGCGGGGCTTACAATGAGCAGTTCTTC. Translating it yields CASSLGTSGAYNEQFF. The full variable domain, rest sourced from reference TRBV5-1 and TRBJ2-1, is KAGVTQTPRYLIKTRGQQVTLSCSPISGHRSVSWYQQTPGQGLQFLFEYFSETQRNKGNFPGRFSGRQFSNSRSEMNVSTLELGDSALYLCASSLGTSGAYNEQFFGPGTRLTVL.

The chain links TRBV28 to TRBJ2-5; 14 nucleotides align to TRBD2. Trimming cost V 8 bases and J 7 bases; bases outside gene matches: 18. The CDR3 runs 18 residues. Germline V gene sequence: CDR1 MDHEN, CDR2 SYDVKM. The CDR3 loop reads CASHGESGTSGRWGTQYF. CDR3 in DNA: TGTGCCAGCCATGGGGAAAGCGGGACTAGCGGGAGATGGGGGACCCAGTACTTC.

The chain recombines TRBV9 with TRBJ2-5; no firm D call. There are 10 residues in the CDR3. V dropped 4 bases and J dropped 5 bases, with 3 bases sitting between them. Germline CDR1 is SGDLS and CDR2 is YYNGEE. CDR3 amino acids: CASSTETQYF. In DNA, the CDR3 is TGTGCCAGCAGCACTGAGACCCAGTACTTC.

The chain couples TRBV5-5 to TRBJ1-5; a possible D gene is TRBD1 (5 bases). Germline assignment: CDR1 SGHKS and CDR2 YYEKEE (reference sequence). The CDR3 extends over 15 amino acids. V was pared by 0 bases and J by 1 base, with 8 bases between. CDR3 in DNA: TGTGCCAGCAGCTTGGTTCAGGGAAGCAATCAGCCCCAGCATTTT. It is translated as CASSLVQGSNQPQHF.

The V and J genes are TRBV5-5 and TRBJ1-4; 10 bases match TRBD1. Germline loops: CDR1 SGHKS, CDR2 YYEKEE (reference sequence). V lost 0 bases, J lost 7 bases, and 0 bases stayed unmatched. This CDR3 is built from 14 residues. CDR3 residues: CASSLGDRGEKLFF. In nucleotides, the CDR3 is TGTGCCAGCAGCTTGGGGGACAGGGGTGAAAAACTGTTTTTT. Together with reference TRBV5-5 and TRBJ1-4, the CDR3 gives the full variable domain: DAGVTQSPTHLIKTRGQQVTLRCSPISGHKSVSWYQQVLGQGPQFIFQYYEKEERGRGNFPDRFSARQFPNYSSELNVNALLLGDSALYLCASSLGDRGEKLFFGSGTQLSVL.